Below are 14 T cell receptor beta chains sequenced from a single sample in a study of shared clonotypes between healthy human individuals. Profiling relied on immunoSEQ multiplex PCR, and the TCRdb table lists in-frame clones only, not all of them. The sample consists of some 1,100,000 clones, around 78% of them appearing once. Sequencing was performed on memory CD4+ T cells from PBMCs. Noted subset: CD45RA-negative fraction. The receptors originated from a man aged 18 to 30 in good health. Some clones in this sample may be carry-over from other donors' samples.

The chain employs TRBV13 and TRBJ2-1; the D gene could be TRBD1 or TRBD2 (7 bases each). V lost 5 bases and J 9 bases, leaving 20 bases between the germline ends. Germline-derived CDR1 and CDR2 are PRHDT and FYEKMQ (reference sequence). The CDR3 loop spans 15 amino acids. CDR3 nucleotide sequence: TGTGCCAGCAGCCCCGGACTAGATCGGGACAGTGAGCAGTTCTTC. It translates to CASSPGLDRDSEQFF. The variable domain in full, with the rest retrieved from reference TRBV13 and TRBJ2-1, is AAGVIQSPRHLIKEKRETATLKCYPIPRHDTVYWYQQGPGQDPQFLISFYEKMQSDKGSIPDRFSAQQFSDYHSELNMSSLELGDSALYFCASSPGLDRDSEQFFGPGTRLTVL.

The sample holds one count of this clone. The J gene is TRBJ1-4, the V gene TRBV5-3; D not certain. TRBV5-3 is flagged as an ORF with uncertain function. Trimming cost V 4 bases and J 7 bases, with 17 bases left between them. The CDR3 length is 15 residues. Here the CDR3 DNA reads TGTGCCAGAAGCAATGGAAGGACGCAAACTGAAAAACTGTTTTTT. It is translated as CARSNGRTQTEKLFF.

The chain recombines TRBV5-4 with TRBJ1-2; D is unresolved. Germline CDR1 reads SGHNT; CDR2 reads YYREEE (reference sequence). This CDR3 has 13 residues. The V end was cut by 4 bases, the J end by 5 bases, with 12 bases between. CDR3 residues: CASSPQNLYGYTF. The CDR3 DNA reads as TGTGCCAGCAGCCCGCAGAACCTTTATGGCTACACCTTC.

The chain employs TRBV7-2 and TRBJ2-2; tentatively, D is TRBD2 (5 bases). Germline CDR1 and CDR2: SGHTA and FQGNSA. With 5 bases removed from V and 4 bases from J, the gap between germline ends came to 8 bases. CDR3 length: 13 residues. The CDR3 DNA follows: TGTGCCAGCAGCCGGACTCGCACCGGGGAGCTGTTTTTT. Amino acid sequence: CASSRTRTGELFF.

The chain joins TRBV7-9 to TRBJ1-4, with D possibly being TRBD1 (5 bases). CDR3 size: 15 residues. Trimming cost V 5 bases and J 8 bases, with 18 bases left between them. Looked up from germline, CDR1 is SEHNR and CDR2 is FQNEAQ (reference sequence). The CDR3 sequence: CASSHTYGTGEKLFF. CDR3 DNA sequence: TGTGCCAGCAGCCATACATACGGGACGGGAGAAAAACTGTTTTTT.

The V and J genes are TRBV5-1 and TRBJ2-3, with 7 bases aligning to TRBD2. Germline trimming cut 4 bases from V and 2 bases from J; bases unmatched to any gene: 4. The CDR3 covers 14 residues. Germline V CDR1 and CDR2: SGHRS, YFSETQ. The CDR3 coding sequence is TGCGCCAGCAGCCCTCAGCGGGACACAGATACGCAGTATTTT. Residues: CASSPQRDTDTQYF. Full variable domain (remainder filled in from reference TRBV5-1 and TRBJ2-3): KAGVTQTPRYLIKTRGQQVTLSCSPISGHRSVSWYQQTPGQGLQFLFEYFSETQRNKGNFPGRFSGRQFSNSRSEMNVSTLELGDSALYLCASSPQRDTDTQYFGPGTRLTVL.

This clone was seen just once. The chain has TRBV5-1 and TRBJ2-2; TRBD2 aligns across 11 bases. The CDR3 length is 18 residues. Losses at the gene ends were 0 bases for V and 0 bases for J; bases not matched to a gene: 4. Per the germline V gene, CDR1 is SGHRS and CDR2 is YFSETQ. CDR3 nucleotides: TGCGCCAGCAGCTTGGCGGGACTAGCGGCAGCGAACACCGGGGAGCTGTTTTTT. It encodes CASSLAGLAAANTGELFF.

The sample holds one count of this clone. The chain uses TRBV5-8 and TRBJ1-5, with unresolved D. Trimming pared 4 bases from V and 0 bases from J, leaving 11 bases between. CDR3 length equals 15 residues. The germline V gene has CDR1 SGHTS and CDR2 YDEGEE. The CDR3 sequence is CASSTTSYSNQPQHF. The CDR3 nucleotides are TGTGCCAGCAGCACGACATCTTATAGCAATCAGCCCCAGCATTTT.

This clone was picked up one time. The chain is built from TRBV6-5 and TRBJ1-2, with 9 bases matching TRBD1. V shed 5 bases and J 4 bases; nucleotides not matched to a gene: 5. The CDR3 extends over 14 amino acids. CDR1 is MNHEY and CDR2 is SVGAGI in the germline V gene. DNA of the CDR3: TGTGCCAGCAGTCGAGACAGGGGGTCCTATGGCTACACCTTC. It specifies CASSRDRGSYGYTF.

The V gene is TRBV6-5, the J gene TRBJ2-1; 9 nucleotides align to TRBD1. CDR1 is MNHEY, CDR2 SVGAGI, per germline. The CDR3 runs 14 residues. J gave up 8 bases and V 5 bases, and 7 bases lay outside the gene matches. The CDR3 nucleotides read TGTGCCAGCAGTCCCATCGGACAGGGGCATGAGCAGTTCTTC. Protein product: CASSPIGQGHEQFF.

V usage is TRBV5-6 and J usage is TRBJ2-2; tentatively, D is TRBD1 or TRBD2 (5 bases each). This CDR3 has 18 amino acids. Germline V gives CDR1 SGHDT, CDR2 YYEEEE. Trimming removed 0 bases at V and 0 bases at J, with 15 bases between. Here the CDR3 DNA reads TGTGCCAGCAGCTTGGCCCGGGACCGTAAAGCGAACACCGGGGAGCTGTTTTTT. This gives the protein CASSLARDRKANTGELFF.

The rearrangement uses TRBV29-1 and TRBJ1-2; TRBD1 might be the D (6 bases). V gave up 1 base and J gave up 7 bases, with 10 bases separating them. The CDR3 runs to 12 residues. CDR1 is SQVTM and CDR2 is ANQGSEA in the germline V gene. The CDR3 region is CSVEVGATGYTF. The CDR3 DNA sequence: TGCAGCGTTGAAGTGGGGGCTACTGGCTACACCTTC.

This chain connects TRBV2 to TRBJ2-1; D gene ambiguous. The CDR3 extends over 13 amino acids. V lost 5 bases to trimming and J lost 4 bases, with 9 bases between them. CDR1 SNHLY and CDR2 FYNNEI come from the germline V gene. The CDR3 is CASSYLVYNEQFF. Here the CDR3 DNA reads TGTGCCAGCAGTTACCTGGTTTACAATGAGCAGTTCTTC. The full variable domain, its missing parts supplied by reference TRBV2 and TRBJ2-1, is EPEVTQTPSHQVTQMGQEVILRCVPISNHLYFYWYRQILGQKVEFLVSFYNNEISEKSEIFDDQFSVERPDGSNFTLKIRSTKLEDSAMYFCASSYLVYNEQFFGPGTRLTVL.

The CDR3 sequence: CASSLVPGPYEQYF. CDR3 nucleotide sequence: TGCGCCAGCAGCTTGGTGCCAGGACCCTACGAGCAGTACTTC. The chain couples TRBV5-1 to TRBJ2-7; D is undetermined. Germline values: CDR1 SGHRS, CDR2 YFSETQ. This CDR3 is 14 amino acids long. The germline V and J ends were trimmed by 0 bases and 2 bases, with 9 bases remaining between them.